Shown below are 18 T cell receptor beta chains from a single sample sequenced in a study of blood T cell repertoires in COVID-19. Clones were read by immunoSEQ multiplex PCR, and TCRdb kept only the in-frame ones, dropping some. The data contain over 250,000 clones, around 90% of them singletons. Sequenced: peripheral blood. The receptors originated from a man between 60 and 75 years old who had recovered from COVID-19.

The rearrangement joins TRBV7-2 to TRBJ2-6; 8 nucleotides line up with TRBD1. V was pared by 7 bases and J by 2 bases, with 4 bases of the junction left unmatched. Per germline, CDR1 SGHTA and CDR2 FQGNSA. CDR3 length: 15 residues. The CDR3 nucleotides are TGTGCCAGCAACAAACAGGGGGCTGGGGCCAACGTCCTGACTTTC. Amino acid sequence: CASNKQGAGANVLTF.

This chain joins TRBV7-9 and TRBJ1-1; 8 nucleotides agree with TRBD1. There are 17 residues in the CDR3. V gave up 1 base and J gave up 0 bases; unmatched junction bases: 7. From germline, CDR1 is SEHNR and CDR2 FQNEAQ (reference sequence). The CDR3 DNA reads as TGTGCCAGCAGCTTAGGCCCCGGACAGGGTCTGAACACTGAAGCTTTCTTT. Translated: CASSLGPGQGLNTEAFF.

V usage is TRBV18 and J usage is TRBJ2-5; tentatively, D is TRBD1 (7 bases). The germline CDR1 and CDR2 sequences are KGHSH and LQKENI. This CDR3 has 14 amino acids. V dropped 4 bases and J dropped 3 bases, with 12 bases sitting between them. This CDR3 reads CASSRLGTEETQYF. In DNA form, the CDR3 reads TGTGCCAGCTCACGACTAGGGACAGAAGAGACCCAGTACTTC.

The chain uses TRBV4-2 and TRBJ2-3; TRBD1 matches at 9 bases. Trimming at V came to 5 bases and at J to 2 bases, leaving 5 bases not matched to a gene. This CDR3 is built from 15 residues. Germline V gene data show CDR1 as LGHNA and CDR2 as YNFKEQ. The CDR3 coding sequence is TGTGCCAGCAGCGACGGACAGGGGTCCACAGATACGCAGTATTTT. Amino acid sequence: CASSDGQGSTDTQYF.

CDR3 coding DNA: TGTGCCAGTAGTATCAGACCAGGGGTGGACATTCAGTACTTC. Protein product: CASSIRPGVDIQYF. The gene calls are TRBV19 and TRBJ2-4, with D possibly TRBD1 on 6 matching bases. The V end lost 3 bases, the J end lost 8 bases, and 14 bases lay between the germline ends. The CDR3 spans 14 residues. CDR1 and CDR2 from the germline V gene are LNHDA and SQIVND (reference sequence).

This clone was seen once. For the CDR3, the DNA is TGTGCCAGCAGTTACGGACAGCACTATGGCTACACCTTC. Translating it yields CASSYGQHYGYTF. The chain couples TRBV6-5 to TRBJ1-2; perhaps TRBD1 as D (6 bases). This CDR3 contains 13 residues. Germline CDR1 MNHEY, CDR2 SVGAGI. V was shortened by 2 bases and J by 3 bases, with 7 bases between the two germline ends.

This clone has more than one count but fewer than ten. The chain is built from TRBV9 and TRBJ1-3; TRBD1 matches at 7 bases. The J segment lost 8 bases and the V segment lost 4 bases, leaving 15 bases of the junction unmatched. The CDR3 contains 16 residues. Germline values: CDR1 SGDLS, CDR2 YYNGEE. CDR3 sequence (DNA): TGTGCCAGCAGCCCACGTCCGACAGGGCGGGAGGACACCATATATTTT. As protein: CASSPRPTGREDTIYF. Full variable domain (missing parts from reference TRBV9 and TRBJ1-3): DSGVTQTPKHLITATGQRVTLRCSPRSGDLSVYWYQQSLDQGLQFLIQYYNGEERAKGNILERFSAQQFPDLHSELNLSSLELGDSALYFCASSPRPTGREDTIYFGEGSWLTVV.

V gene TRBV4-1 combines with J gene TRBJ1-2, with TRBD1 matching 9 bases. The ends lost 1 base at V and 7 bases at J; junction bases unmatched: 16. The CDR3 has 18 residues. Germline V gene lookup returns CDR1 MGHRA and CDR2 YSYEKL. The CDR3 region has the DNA TGCGCCAGCAGCCAAGCATCGCAAGCTTCGGACAGGGGTCGTGGCTACACCTTC. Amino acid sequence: CASSQASQASDRGRGYTF.

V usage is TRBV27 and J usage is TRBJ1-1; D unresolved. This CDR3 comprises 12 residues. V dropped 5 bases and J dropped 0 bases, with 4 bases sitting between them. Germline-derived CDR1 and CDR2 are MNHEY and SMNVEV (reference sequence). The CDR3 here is CASSGMNTEAFF. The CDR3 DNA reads TGTGCCAGCAGTGGCATGAACACTGAAGCTTTCTTT.

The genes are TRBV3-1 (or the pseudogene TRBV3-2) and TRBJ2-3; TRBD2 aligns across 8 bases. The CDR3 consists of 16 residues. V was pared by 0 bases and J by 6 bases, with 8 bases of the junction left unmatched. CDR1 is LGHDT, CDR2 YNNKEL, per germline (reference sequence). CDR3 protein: CASSQEGTGGLDTQYF. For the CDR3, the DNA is TGTGCCAGCAGCCAAGAGGGGACGGGGGGGCTTGATACGCAGTATTTT.

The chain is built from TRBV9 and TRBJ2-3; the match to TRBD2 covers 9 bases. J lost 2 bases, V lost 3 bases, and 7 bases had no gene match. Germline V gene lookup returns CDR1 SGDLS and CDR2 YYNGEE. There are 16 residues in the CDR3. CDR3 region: CASSGTSEGTTDTQYF. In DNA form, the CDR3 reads TGTGCCAGCAGCGGGACTAGCGAGGGGACCACAGATACGCAGTATTTT.

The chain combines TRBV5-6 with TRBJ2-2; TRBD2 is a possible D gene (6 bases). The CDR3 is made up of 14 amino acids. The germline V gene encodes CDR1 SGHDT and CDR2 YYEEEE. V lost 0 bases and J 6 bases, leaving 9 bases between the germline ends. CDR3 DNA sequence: TGTGCCAGCAGCTTGGAGACTAGTGCCGGGGAGCTGTTTTTT. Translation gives CASSLETSAGELFF.

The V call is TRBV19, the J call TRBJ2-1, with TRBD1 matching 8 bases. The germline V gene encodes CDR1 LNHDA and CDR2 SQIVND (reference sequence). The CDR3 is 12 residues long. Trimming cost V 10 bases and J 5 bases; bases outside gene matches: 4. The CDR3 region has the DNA TGTGCCACATGGACAGGGAACAATGAGCAGTTCTTC. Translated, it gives CATWTGNNEQFF.

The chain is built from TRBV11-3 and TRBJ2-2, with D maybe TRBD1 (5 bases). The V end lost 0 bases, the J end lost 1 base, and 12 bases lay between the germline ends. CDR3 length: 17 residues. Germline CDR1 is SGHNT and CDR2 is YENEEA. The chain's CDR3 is CASSLDWGSQNTGELFF. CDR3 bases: TGTGCCAGCAGCTTAGATTGGGGCAGTCAGAACACCGGGGAGCTGTTTTTT.

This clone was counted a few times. CDR3 in DNA: TGTGCCAGCAGACGGACAGGGGCGACTGAAGCTTTCTTT. Amino acid sequence: CASRRTGATEAFF. The V call is TRBV6-5, the J call TRBJ1-1; 9 nucleotides align to TRBD1. The CDR3 totals 13 residues. With V trimmed by 6 bases and J by 5 bases, 4 bases remained unmatched. From germline, CDR1 is MNHEY and CDR2 SVGAGI.

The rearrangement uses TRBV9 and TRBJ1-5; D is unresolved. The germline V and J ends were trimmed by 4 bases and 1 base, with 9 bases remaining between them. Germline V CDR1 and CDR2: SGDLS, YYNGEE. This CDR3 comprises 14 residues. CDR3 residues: CASSPSGSNQPQHF. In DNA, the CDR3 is TGTGCCAGCAGCCCTAGTGGGAGCAATCAGCCCCAGCATTTT.

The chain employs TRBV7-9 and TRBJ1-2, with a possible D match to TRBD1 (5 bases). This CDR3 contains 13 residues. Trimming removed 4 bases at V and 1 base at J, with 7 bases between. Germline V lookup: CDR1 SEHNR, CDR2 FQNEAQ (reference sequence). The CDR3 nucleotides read TGTGCCAGCAGCTCACAGGTTAACTATGGCTACACCTTC. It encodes CASSSQVNYGYTF.

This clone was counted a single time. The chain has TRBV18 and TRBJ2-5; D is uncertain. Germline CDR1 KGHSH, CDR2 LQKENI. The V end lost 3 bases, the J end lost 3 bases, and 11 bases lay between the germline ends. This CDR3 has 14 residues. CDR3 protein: CASSPSPVEETQYF. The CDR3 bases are TGTGCCAGCTCACCGTCCCCAGTTGAAGAGACCCAGTACTTC. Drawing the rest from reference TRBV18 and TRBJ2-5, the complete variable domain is NAGVMQNPRHLVRRRGQEARLRCSPMKGHSHVYWYRQLPEEGLKFMVYLQKENIIDESGMPKERFSAEFPKEGPSILRIQQVVRGDSAAYFCASSPSPVEETQYFGPGTRLLVL.